Below, 14 T cell receptor beta chains from the same sample are listed, as sequenced in a study of blood T cell repertoires in COVID-19. TCRdb's copy holds only in-frame clones and misses some; the assay was immunoSEQ multiplex PCR. In the table there are more than 110,000 clones, 84% of which are singletons. Input material: peripheral blood. These receptors originate from a human donor in a cohort sampled during active COVID-19.

This sequence joins TRBV6-2 or TRBV6-3 and TRBJ1-2; possible D gene TRBD1, 5 bases. Germline CDR1 reads MNHEY; CDR2 reads SVGEGT. This CDR3 is built from 13 residues. The V end was cut by 6 bases, the J end by 5 bases, with 13 bases between. Here the CDR3 reads CASSHLRTYGYTF. The CDR3 DNA is TGTGCCAGCAGCCACCTTAGGACATATGGCTACACCTTC.

The J gene is TRBJ1-6, the V gene TRBV11-1, with 8 positions matching TRBD1. The CDR3 is made up of 16 amino acids. Trimming took 4 bases from V and 6 from J; bases not matched to a gene: 8. Germline CDR1 SGHAT, CDR2 FQDESV (reference sequence). CDR3 sequence: CASSSDRGPPNSPLHF. CDR3 nucleotide sequence: TGTGCCAGCAGCTCCGACAGGGGCCCACCTAATTCACCCCTCCACTTT.

This chain connects TRBV5-5 to TRBJ2-3; 8 positions match TRBD2. Germline values: CDR1 SGHKS, CDR2 YYEKEE (reference sequence). The V and J ends lost 0 bases and 4 bases, in that order; junction bases with no gene match: 4. The CDR3 loop spans 15 amino acids. CDR3 coding DNA: TGTGCCAGCAGCTTGGTTAGCGGGGTGCCAGATACGCAGTATTTT. Its protein is CASSLVSGVPDTQYF.

The table lists this clone with a few counts. CDR3 nucleotide sequence: TGTGCCAGCAGTTACCGTAGGGGTGAGCAGTTCTTC. Its translation: CASSYRRGEQFF. V is TRBV6-2 or TRBV6-3 and J is TRBJ2-1; TRBD1 might be the D (5 bases). The CDR3 has 12 residues. Germline CDR1 MNHEY, CDR2 SVGEGT. V gave up 2 bases and J gave up 9 bases, with 8 bases separating them.

The gene calls are TRBV3-1 (or the pseudogene TRBV3-2) and TRBJ1-1; D gene uncertain. Germline V gene lookup returns CDR1 LGHDT and CDR2 YNNKEL (reference sequence). This CDR3 spans 15 amino acids. V dropped 1 base and J dropped 0 bases, with 9 bases sitting between them. The CDR3 here is CASSQAVDMNTEAFF. CDR3 sequence (DNA): TGTGCCAGCAGCCAAGCGGTAGATATGAACACTGAAGCTTTCTTT.

The chain has TRBV6-2 or TRBV6-3 and TRBJ1-5; D gene ambiguous. With 7 bases removed from V and 2 bases from J, the gap between germline ends came to 12 bases. The germline V gene has CDR1 MNHEY and CDR2 SVGEGT. The CDR3 covers 14 residues. The CDR3 region is CASTPARGNQPQHF. CDR3 coding DNA: TGTGCCAGCACCCCGGCGAGGGGCAATCAGCCCCAGCATTTT.

The rearrangement links TRBV11-3 to TRBJ1-1; D is unresolved. The ends were cut back, 1 base at V and 1 base at J, with 13 bases in the middle. The CDR3 is 16 residues long. The V gene's germline CDR1 is SGHNT and CDR2 YENEEA. CDR3 region: CASSLAPAMRNTEAFF. The CDR3, as DNA: TGTGCCAGCAGCTTAGCCCCTGCAATGAGGAACACTGAAGCTTTCTTT. The whole variable domain, filled in from reference TRBV11-3 and TRBJ1-1, reads EAGVVQSPRYKIIEKKQPVAFWCNPISGHNTLYWYLQNLGQGPELLIRYENEEAVDDSQLPKDRFSAERLKGVDSTLKIQPAELGDSAVYLCASSLAPAMRNTEAFFGQGTRLTVV.

The chain joins TRBV3-1 (or the pseudogene TRBV3-2) to TRBJ2-5, with D unclear. The CDR3 has 14 amino acids. The germline V gene encodes CDR1 LGHDT and CDR2 YNNKEL (reference sequence). Trimming cost V 0 bases and J 0 bases, with 5 bases left between them. Here the CDR3 reads CASSQDRDQETQYF. CDR3 nucleotides: TGTGCCAGCAGCCAAGATCGGGACCAAGAGACCCAGTACTTC.

This chain joins TRBV20-1 and TRBJ2-1; D uncertain. This CDR3 region has 11 residues. V lost 5 bases to trimming and J lost 10 bases, with 12 bases between them. CDR1 is DFQATT and CDR2 is SNEGSKA in the germline V gene (reference sequence). The CDR3 region has the DNA TGCAGTGCTTACTTGGATAGCGAGCAGTTCTTC. This gives the protein CSAYLDSEQFF.

V is TRBV11-2 and J is TRBJ1-1, with TRBD1 identical over 7 bases. From germline, CDR1 is SGHAT and CDR2 FQNNGV. The J segment lost 1 base and the V segment lost 4 bases, leaving 3 bases of the junction unmatched. The CDR3 has 14 residues. In DNA form, the CDR3 reads TGTGCCAGCAGCTGGGGACAGAAGAACACTGAAGCTTTCTTT. As protein: CASSWGQKNTEAFF.

The genes are TRBV11-3 and TRBJ2-7; maybe TRBD2 (6 bases). V dropped 1 base and J dropped 3 bases, with 7 bases sitting between them. Germline CDR1 and CDR2: SGHNT and YENEEA. The CDR3 extends over 13 amino acids. The CDR3 here is CASSLGGDYEQYF. Here the CDR3 DNA reads TGTGCCAGCAGCTTAGGGGGGGACTACGAGCAGTACTTC.

The CDR3 region has the DNA TGTGCCAGCAGCACCCCACTAGCGGAATACACAGATACGCAGTATTTT. Translating it yields CASSTPLAEYTDTQYF. The genes are TRBV9 and TRBJ2-3, with 8 bases aligning to TRBD2. This CDR3 contains 16 residues. Germline CDR1 SGDLS, CDR2 YYNGEE. V lost 4 bases, J lost 2 bases, and 9 bases stayed unmatched.

The chain is built from TRBV19 and TRBJ1-1; D is possibly TRBD1 (5 bases). The CDR3 covers 14 residues. Germline CDR1 LNHDA, CDR2 SQIVND (reference sequence). V lost 3 bases and J lost 1, with 9 bases in between. In DNA, the CDR3 is TGTGCCAGTAGTATCGACAGTAGGAACACTGAAGCTTTCTTT. It specifies CASSIDSRNTEAFF.

This sequence joins TRBV5-4 and TRBJ2-3, with D maybe TRBD2 (6 bases). This CDR3 comprises 14 residues. With 5 bases removed from V and 0 bases from J, the gap between germline ends came to 10 bases. The germline V gene encodes CDR1 SGHNT and CDR2 YYREEE (reference sequence). The CDR3 DNA reads TGTGCCAGCAGGGCTCGGGGGAGCACAGATACGCAGTATTTT. Translating it yields CASRARGSTDTQYF.